These 18 T cell receptor beta chains were sequenced from one sample in a study of identical twins (dated by TCRdb to about 2016). The library was produced with 5' RACE. TCRdb names Illumina HiSeq 2000 as the instrument used. In TCRdb, the public reads were trimmed at Q25 with fastp and aligned with MiXCR, with productive beta chains retained. Under each unique CDR3 protein, matching rows form one entry showing the most common genes and DNA. The sample profile shows some 500,000 distinct CDR3 sequences; around 15% of them were found once. The ten largest clones add up to approximately 1% of the sample. These data also formed part of another study, on yellow fever vaccine responses in identical twins.

The sample taken for sequencing was CD4+ T cells sorted from blood. The receptor source for this set is a woman aged 18-30 years in good health.

This clonotype has only a few counts. The V and J genes are TRBV14 and TRBJ2-1; 8 bases are a match to TRBD1. This CDR3 is 14 amino acids long. Germline V gives CDR1 SGHDN, CDR2 FVKESK. The junction had 8 bases not matched to a gene; V was cut back by 4 bases and J by 9 bases. The CDR3 spells CASSLLQGAGEQFF. The CDR3 DNA sequence: TGTGCCAGCAGCCTACTGCAGGGGGCTGGTGAGCAGTTCTTC.

The genes are TRBV7-2 and TRBJ2-1; 12 bases are shared with TRBD2. The germline V gene encodes CDR1 SGHTA and CDR2 FQGNSA. With V trimmed by 5 bases and J by 4 bases, 6 bases remained unmatched. CDR3 length equals 16 residues. DNA of the CDR3: TGTGCCAGCAGCAAAACAGGGACTAGCGGGTACAATGAGCAGTTCTTC. It encodes CASSKTGTSGYNEQFF.

The V call is TRBV12-3 or TRBV12-4, the J call TRBJ1-1; a possible D gene is TRBD1 (5 bases). The CDR3 is 16 amino acids. The V gene lost 5 bases and the J gene lost 5 bases, with 21 bases spanning the gap. The DNA of the CDR3 is TGTGCCAGCAGTCCCTCCGGACGGGGCCTGGGGACTGAAGCTTTCTTT. Translating gives CASSPSGRGLGTEAFF.

This clonotype was observed many times. V gene TRBV20-1 combines with J gene TRBJ2-4; possibly TRBD1 or TRBD2 for D (6 bases each). CDR1 DFQATT and CDR2 SNEGSKA come from the germline V gene (reference sequence). The CDR3 loop spans 13 amino acids. V lost 6 bases to trimming and J lost 8 bases, with 17 bases between them. In nucleotides, the CDR3 is TGCAGTGCCCCTTCGGGGGCCGTTGACATTCAGTACTTC. This translates into CSAPSGAVDIQYF.

This sequence joins TRBV20-1 and TRBJ1-5; D is possibly TRBD1 (5 bases). V was pared by 4 bases and J by 2 bases, with 12 bases between. The CDR3 has 14 amino acids. Germline CDR1 DFQATT, CDR2 SNEGSKA (reference sequence). The DNA for the CDR3 is TGCAGTGCTAAGCCAGGGTCCGGCAATCAGCCCCAGCATTTT. Its translation: CSAKPGSGNQPQHF.

This clonotype showed up just a few times. The gene calls are TRBV6-5 and TRBJ2-2; tentatively, D is TRBD2 (6 bases). This CDR3 has 18 amino acids. Germline CDR1 MNHEY, CDR2 SVGAGI. V was trimmed by 0 bases and J by 1 base, leaving 15 bases between them. The CDR3 region has the DNA TGTGCCAGCAGTTACTCGATACGTGGGGGGAAGAACACCGGGGAGCTGTTTTTT. As protein: CASSYSIRGGKNTGELFF.

This clonotype appeared a few times. The gene calls are TRBV6-1 and TRBJ2-2; D gene uncertain. The CDR3 covers 13 residues. The germline CDR1 and CDR2 sequences are MNHNS and SASEGT. The V end lost 7 bases, the J end lost 0 bases, and 6 bases lay between the germline ends. Here the CDR3 reads CASTDPNTGELFF. For the CDR3, the DNA is TGTGCCAGCACCGATCCGAACACCGGGGAGCTGTTTTTT.

This clonotype has a handful of counts. The V gene is TRBV6-1, the J gene TRBJ2-3; D is perhaps TRBD2 (7 bases). CDR3 length: 14 amino acids. V dropped 7 bases and J dropped 5 bases, with 16 bases sitting between them. CDR1 is MNHNS, CDR2 SASEGT, per germline. Written as DNA, the CDR3 is TGTGCCAGCAAGGGACCGGGGGGCAAAGATACGCAGTATTTT. Its protein is CASKGPGGKDTQYF.

The V and J genes are TRBV30 and TRBJ1-5; 9 bases agree with TRBD1. Germline V gene lookup returns CDR1 GTSNPN and CDR2 SVGIG (reference sequence). This CDR3 comprises 13 residues. V shed 5 bases, J shed 7 bases, and the junction held 6 bases outside the gene matches. The CDR3 DNA reads TGTGCCTGGGCGGACAGGGGTGACCAGCCCCAGCATTTT. Translated, it gives CAWADRGDQPQHF.

This clonotype was observed at least ten times. The chain uses TRBV5-1 and TRBJ1-3; D might be TRBD1 (6 bases). Trimming shortened V by 4 bases and J by 2 bases, and 13 bases separated the two germline ends. Per germline, CDR1 SGHRS and CDR2 YFSETQ. This CDR3 contains 15 residues. The CDR3 reads CASSPEEGAGNTIYF. CDR3 nucleotides: TGCGCCAGCAGCCCGGAGGAGGGGGCTGGAAACACCATATATTTT.

This clonotype was seen once. The rearrangement joins TRBV28 to TRBJ2-3; 10 bases are a match to TRBD2. This CDR3 has 15 amino acids. V lost 6 bases to trimming and J lost 5 bases; unmatched junction nucleotides: 8. Per the germline V gene, CDR1 is MDHEN and CDR2 is SYDVKM. CDR3 in DNA: TGTGCCAGCAGCGAGGCTAGCGGGGGTGTAGATACGCAGTATTTT. Amino acid sequence: CASSEASGGVDTQYF.

The chain employs TRBV7-9 and TRBJ2-5, with TRBD2 as a possible D gene (5 bases). V lost 5 bases and J 3 bases, leaving 13 bases between the germline ends. There are 14 residues in the CDR3. From germline, CDR1 is SEHNR and CDR2 FQNEAQ (reference sequence). The CDR3 sequence is CASSLVAAEETQYF. The CDR3 region has the DNA TGTGCCAGCAGCCTCGTCGCAGCGGAAGAGACCCAGTACTTC.

In its sample, this clonotype was seen a few times. The chain links TRBV20-1 to TRBJ2-3; possibly TRBD1 for D (5 bases). V was shortened by 6 bases and J by 6 bases, with 13 bases between the two germline ends. CDR1 and CDR2 (germline): DFQATT, SNEGSKA (reference sequence). CDR3 length equals 12 residues. The CDR3 DNA is TGCAGTGCCACAGGTTTTTCGGATACGCAGTATTTT. Its protein product is CSATGFSDTQYF.

The V and J genes are TRBV24-1 and TRBJ1-5, with TRBD1 as a possible D gene (5 bases). The CDR3 covers 12 residues. In germline, CDR1 is KGHDR, CDR2 SFDVKD. V lost 5 bases and J lost 6, with 7 bases in between. CDR3 residues: CATSGGPQPQHF. Written as DNA, the CDR3 is TGTGCCACCAGTGGGGGCCCTCAGCCCCAGCATTTT.

This clonotype was counted at least ten times. The genes are TRBV20-1 and TRBJ1-5, with D perhaps matching TRBD1 (5 bases). V was shortened by 5 bases and J by 6 bases, with 17 bases between the two germline ends. Looked up from germline, CDR1 is DFQATT and CDR2 is SNEGSKA (reference sequence). This CDR3 region has 14 residues. CDR3 residues: CSAGASGGSQPQHF. DNA of the CDR3: TGCAGTGCTGGGGCTTCGGGGGGTAGTCAGCCCCAGCATTTT.

The chain is built from TRBV28 and TRBJ2-7; TRBD1 agrees at 9 bases. This CDR3 spans 13 amino acids. V lost 8 bases and J lost 2; bases outside the gene matches: 4. Per the germline V gene, CDR1 is MDHEN and CDR2 is SYDVKM. The CDR3 nucleotides are TGTGCCAGCCGGAGGGACAGGGCCTACGAGCAGTACTTC. This gives the protein CASRRDRAYEQYF.

V usage is TRBV7-9 and J usage is TRBJ2-1; D call uncertain. Trimming removed 4 bases at V and 9 bases at J, with 13 bases between. Germline V gives CDR1 SEHNR, CDR2 FQNEAQ (reference sequence). The CDR3 loop spans 13 amino acids. The CDR3 spells CASSYSSSTEQFF. CDR3 nucleotides: TGTGCCAGCAGCTACAGCTCTAGTACTGAGCAGTTCTTC.

In this sample, this clonotype turned up a few times. The CDR3 bases are TGCGCCAGCAGCTTCCACCCTGGGAATATCGCAGGGGAGCTGTTTTTT. It yields the protein CASSFHPGNIAGELFF. The gene calls are TRBV5-1 and TRBJ2-2; D remains unclear. Germline V CDR1 and CDR2: SGHRS, YFSETQ. CDR3 size: 16 residues. Deletions cut 2 bases from V and 8 bases from J, with 19 bases between.